These 2 T cell receptor beta chains share one sample of origin, sequenced in a study of T cell responses to AZD1222 COVID-19 vaccine. Profiling relied on immunoSEQ multiplex PCR, and the TCRdb table lists in-frame clones only, not all of them. This table holds some 170,000 clones, about 91% found once. Sequencing used peripheral blood, obtained 28 days after the second AZD1222 dose. The receptors shown here come from an adult who received the AZD1222 COVID-19 vaccine.

The chain carries TRBV9 and TRBJ1-4; no firm D call. With 0 bases removed from V and 0 bases from J, the gap between germline ends came to 9 bases. This CDR3 region has 16 residues. Per germline, CDR1 SGDLS and CDR2 YYNGEE. As DNA, the CDR3 is TGTGCCAGCAGCGTAGGAGTCTTTGCAACTAATGAAAAACTGTTTTTT. Translating gives CASSVGVFATNEKLFF. The whole variable domain, filled in from reference TRBV9 and TRBJ1-4, reads DSGVTQTPKHLITATGQRVTLRCSPRSGDLSVYWYQQSLDQGLQFLIQYYNGEERAKGNILERFSAQQFPDLHSELNLSSLELGDSALYFCASSVGVFATNEKLFFGSGTQLSVL.

This chain uses TRBV7-9 with TRBJ2-3; 12 bases fit TRBD2. Per germline, CDR1 SEHNR and CDR2 FQNEAQ (reference sequence). Trimming took 5 bases from V and 5 from J; bases not matched to a gene: 11. CDR3 length equals 17 residues. As DNA, the CDR3 is TGTGCCAGCAGCCCGAGACTAGCGGGGGTCACAGAAGATACGCAGTATTTT. The encoded protein is CASSPRLAGVTEDTQYF.